The sequence of this T cell receptor (beta chain) was determined in a study of cytomegalovirus exposure and HLA in healthy donors. In the study overall: The same platform used for the approximately 670 first-cohort repertoires was also used for the 120 or so validation repertoires, as a later analysis reported. Overall study findings and caveats: A few chains linked to CMV were shown in vitro to be specific for CMV antigens.

Only in-frame clones appear in the TCRdb table, and some are missing; sequencing was by immunoSEQ multiplex PCR. The table has roughly 220,000 clones, approximately 80% seen once. The donors were members of the roughly 120-subject validation cohort (separate from the roughly 670-subject first cohort). Of note for this clone: The antigen is unknown.

Germline CDR1 MNHNS, CDR2 SASEGT. This CDR3 spans 15 amino acids. V lost 7 bases to trimming and J lost 0 bases, with 16 bases between them. The clonotype originates from a young woman in good health and CMV-seropositive. The rearrangement joins TRBV6-1 to TRBJ2-7, with D hard to call. Sequencing input: PBMCs. The CDR3 nucleotides read TGTGCCAGCATCCTGGGTCCCCAAAGCTCCTACGAGCAGTACTTC. The encoded protein is CASILGPQSSYEQYF.